This T cell receptor beta chain was captured in a study of control samples from healthy donors and cancer patients. The assay was immunoSEQ multiplex PCR, and TCRdb's table has in-frame clones only and misses some. The profile shows around 70,000 clones, 89% of them singletons. CDR3 length equals 14 residues. In germline, CDR1 is SGHTA, CDR2 FQGNSA. Remarks on this clone: A read error may produce the germline difference seen at one junction end.

The receptor's source is a woman in her forties or fifties with colorectal cancer. Sequencing was done on a sample of PBMCs. The V gene is TRBV7-2, the J gene TRBJ1-6, with 7 bases aligning to TRBD1. The CDR3 sequence: CASRFRQGQSPLHF. In DNA, the CDR3 is TGTGCCAGCCGCTTTAGACAGGGACAATCACCCCTCCACTTT.